The 16 T cell receptor beta chains reported below all come from one sample, sequenced in a study of PD-L1 blockade in urothelial cancer. The time point: peripheral blood 6 weeks after treatment start. Sequencing used immunoSEQ multiplex PCR; TCRdb keeps in-frame clones, though not all of them. The sample records around 100,000 clones, approximately 90% being singletons. The sequencing here drew on PBMCs, taken around atezolizumab (anti-PD-L1) treatment. The source is a man in his fifties or sixties with urothelial cancer.

This chain links TRBV7-2 with TRBJ2-7; 12 bases match TRBD2. The CDR3 is 15 amino acids. The V gene's germline CDR1 is SGHTA and CDR2 FQGNSA. With 5 bases clipped from V and 2 bases from J, the junction kept 4 bases outside the gene matches. The CDR3 sequence is CASSETSGGPYEQYF. The CDR3 DNA is TGTGCCAGCAGCGAGACTAGCGGGGGCCCCTACGAGCAGTACTTC.

This clone was detected only once. This chain links TRBV18 with TRBJ2-3; 7 bases align to TRBD1. Germline V CDR1 and CDR2: KGHSH, LQKENI. The CDR3 is made up of 15 amino acids. Trimming cost V 4 bases and J 3 bases; bases outside gene matches: 7. The DNA of the CDR3 is TGTGCCAGCTCACTAGACAGGGATGAGACAGATACGCAGTATTTT. It codes for CASSLDRDETDTQYF.

This clone was seen only once. CDR3 sequence: CASSYGVGEAFF. The CDR3 coding sequence is TGTGCCAGCAGTTACGGGGTCGGTGAAGCTTTCTTT. The V and J genes are TRBV28 and TRBJ1-1; no firm D call. V dropped 4 bases and J dropped 7 bases, with 10 bases sitting between them. CDR1 is MDHEN, CDR2 SYDVKM, per germline. There are 12 residues in the CDR3.

V and J are TRBV15 and TRBJ1-6; D gene unclear. The CDR3 covers 17 residues. The V gene lost 3 bases and the J gene lost 0 bases, with 12 bases spanning the gap. Per the germline V gene, CDR1 is LNHNV and CDR2 is YYDKDF (reference sequence). CDR3 DNA: TGTGCCACCAGCAGGAGGCGGTCGAGCTCCTATAATTCACCCCTCCACTTT. This gives the protein CATSRRRSSSYNSPLHF. The whole variable domain, filled in from reference TRBV15 and TRBJ1-6, reads DAMVIQNPRYQVTQFGKPVTLSCSQTLNHNVMYWYQQKSSQAPKLLFHYYDKDFNNEADTPDNFQSRRPNTSFCFLDIRSPGLGDTAMYLCATSRRRSSSYNSPLHFGNGTRLTVT.

The chain combines TRBV15 with TRBJ2-7; 8 nucleotides align to TRBD2. The CDR3 consists of 15 residues. With 5 bases clipped from V and 0 bases from J, the junction kept 6 bases outside the gene matches. The germline V gene has CDR1 LNHNV and CDR2 YYDKDF (reference sequence). The CDR3 loop is CATSEPGTSSYEQYF. The CDR3, as DNA: TGTGCCACCAGCGAACCCGGGACTAGCTCCTACGAGCAGTACTTC.

The V and J genes are TRBV7-9 and TRBJ1-4; the D gene is possibly TRBD1 (5 bases). The V end lost 3 bases, the J end lost 3 bases, and 17 bases lay between the germline ends. The CDR3 is 17 residues long. From germline, CDR1 is SEHNR and CDR2 FQNEAQ (reference sequence). The CDR3 coding sequence is TGTGCCAGCAGCTTCTCTCTGGGGAGGGGACCTAATGAAAAACTGTTTTTT. This sequence encodes CASSFSLGRGPNEKLFF. The variable domain in full, completed from reference TRBV7-9 and TRBJ1-4, reads DTGVSQNPRHKITKRGQNVTFRCDPISEHNRLYWYRQTLGQGPEFLTYFQNEAQLEKSRLLSDRFSAERPKGSFSTLEIQRTEQGDSAMYLCASSFSLGRGPNEKLFFGSGTQLSVL.

The chain combines TRBV4-1 with TRBJ2-7; 7 bases line up with TRBD1. This CDR3 is 15 amino acids long. V was clipped by 6 bases and J by 2 bases; unmatched bases: 10. Germline loops: CDR1 MGHRA, CDR2 YSYEKL. CDR3 nucleotide sequence: TGCGCCAGCAGTCCCTCGGGGCAGGGGGCCTACGAGCAGTACTTC. As protein: CASSPSGQGAYEQYF.

J is TRBJ1-1 and V is TRBV6-1; the D gene is possibly TRBD1 (6 bases). This CDR3 has 14 amino acids. The V gene's germline CDR1 is MNHNS and CDR2 SASEGT. Trimming pared 6 bases from V and 0 bases from J, leaving 11 bases between. As DNA, the CDR3 is TGTGCCAGCAGGGTGACAGGAATGAACACTGAAGCTTTCTTT. It translates to CASRVTGMNTEAFF.

This chain links TRBV7-9 with TRBJ2-5, with D tentatively TRBD2 (6 bases). Per the germline V gene, CDR1 is SEHNR and CDR2 is FQNEAQ (reference sequence). The CDR3 length is 15 residues. Between the trimmed V and J ends, which lost 0 bases and 3 bases, there was a span of 11 bases. CDR3 coding DNA: TGTGCCAGCAGCTTAGCGGAGGGGCCCAAAGAGACCCAGTACTTC. Its translation is CASSLAEGPKETQYF.

The chain has TRBV19 and TRBJ2-1, with 12 bases fitting TRBD2. CDR3 length: 15 residues. The V gene's germline CDR1 is LNHDA and CDR2 SQIVND (reference sequence). V gave up 7 bases and J gave up 9 bases; unmatched junction bases: 10. The CDR3 region has the DNA TGTGCCAGTACCGGGACTAGCGGGTTGTACGGTGAGCAGTTCTTC. Its protein product is CASTGTSGLYGEQFF.

The table lists this clone with a count of one. V and J are TRBV15 and TRBJ2-1; weak D call: TRBD2 (5 bases). Germline V gene sequence: CDR1 LNHNV, CDR2 YYDKDF (reference sequence). V dropped 1 base and J dropped 4 bases, with 14 bases sitting between them. CDR3 length: 16 residues. CDR3 region: CATSRAGTHYYNEQFF. In DNA form, the CDR3 reads TGTGCCACCAGCAGAGCGGGAACCCATTATTACAATGAGCAGTTCTTC.

This clone was observed once. The chain is built from TRBV4-1 and TRBJ1-1; the D is unclear. The CDR3 is 17 amino acids. V was cut by 0 bases and J by 4 bases, with 18 bases left in between. Germline loops: CDR1 MGHRA, CDR2 YSYEKL. The CDR3 DNA reads as TGCGCCAGCAGCCAAGATGAGGGCGTTGGGTCCGGCACTGAAGCTTTCTTT. This sequence encodes CASSQDEGVGSGTEAFF.

CDR3: CASSLLGLIYGYTF. Here the CDR3 DNA reads TGTGCCAGCAGTTTATTGGGACTGATTTATGGCTACACCTTC. The chain links TRBV28 to TRBJ1-2; D is possibly TRBD1 (5 bases). CDR3 length equals 14 residues. Germline V gene data show CDR1 as MDHEN and CDR2 as SYDVKM. Trimming removed 1 base from V and 5 bases from J, with 11 bases in between.

V and J are TRBV7-6 and TRBJ2-1, with 10 bases matching TRBD2. The V segment lost 5 bases and the J segment 6 bases; nucleotides outside the gene matches: 19. This CDR3 spans 19 amino acids. From germline, CDR1 is SGHVS and CDR2 FNYEAQ. CDR3 region: CASSPRIAVAGGRPNEQFF. The DNA of the CDR3 is TGTGCCAGCAGCCCACGAATCGCGGTAGCGGGAGGCCGTCCCAATGAGCAGTTCTTC.

The V and J genes are TRBV7-9 and TRBJ2-5, with TRBD1 matching 8 bases. J gave up 4 bases and V 7 bases, and 5 bases lay outside the gene matches. The CDR3 is 13 residues long. Germline CDR1 and CDR2: SEHNR and FQNEAQ (reference sequence). The CDR3 reads CASNPTGGETQYF. CDR3 sequence (DNA): TGTGCCAGCAACCCTACAGGGGGAGAGACCCAGTACTTC.

The chain carries TRBV2 and TRBJ1-5; D is possibly TRBD1 (6 bases). The CDR3 loop spans 16 amino acids. Trimming shortened V by 5 bases and J by 3 bases, and 17 bases separated the two germline ends. From germline, CDR1 is SNHLY and CDR2 FYNNEI. CDR3 residues: CASSSVTGIHNQPQHF. CDR3 nucleotides: TGTGCCAGCAGTTCGGTAACAGGGATTCACAATCAGCCCCAGCATTTT.